This T cell receptor beta chain was found in a study of cytomegalovirus exposure and HLA in healthy donors. General study results and limits: Reports showed the classifier diagnosing cytomegalovirus status with high specificity and sensitivity.

PCR involved 60 Vbeta and 13 Jbeta primers. Libraries were prepared by immunoSEQ multiplex PCR; TCRdb keeps only in-frame clonotypes and omits some of them. The sample contains about 180,000 clones, about 85% of which appear only once. For this clone: Its antigen is currently unknown.

This CDR3 is 15 amino acids long. Germline CDR1 reads MNHEY; CDR2 reads SMNVEV (reference sequence). V lost 7 bases to trimming and J lost 8 bases; unmatched junction nucleotides: 10. The receptor comes from a girl aged 5-17 years in good health and CMV-seropositive. The sequenced sample consisted of PBMCs. The chain links TRBV27 to TRBJ2-1; the match to TRBD2 covers 11 bases. The CDR3 DNA is TGTGCCAGCATCAAGACTAGCGGGAAGGTACATGAGCAGTTCTTC. As protein: CASIKTSGKVHEQFF.